This TCR beta chain was retrieved from a study of tumor and adjacent non-tumor tissue in lung cancer. Study results and limitations: Compared with tumor, normal lung showed significantly lower TCR diversity. In normal lung, the top 100 clones were significantly more dominant than in tumor.

No cell sorting was done before RNA was extracted from the tissue. TCRbeta libraries were built with three rounds of nested PCR, modified from ARM-PCR. TCRdb reprocessed the multiplex PCR reads via MiXCR and lists one record per CDR3 protein. The sample yields around 200,000 distinct CDR3 sequences, around 70% seen once. As to this clonotype: Antigen specificity is unknown.

The material sequenced was lung tumor tissue. The origin of this receptor is a man in his fifties or sixties with non-small cell lung cancer.

Written as DNA, the CDR3 is TGCAGTGCTAGTACAGGGGCGAAAACCTACGAGCAGTACTTC. Translation: CSASTGAKTYEQYF. V gene TRBV20-1 combines with J gene TRBJ2-7; 7 bases agree with TRBD1. The CDR3 has 14 residues. The V and J ends lost 3 bases and 2 bases, in that order; junction bases with no gene match: 7. Per germline, CDR1 DFQATT and CDR2 SNEGSKA (reference sequence).